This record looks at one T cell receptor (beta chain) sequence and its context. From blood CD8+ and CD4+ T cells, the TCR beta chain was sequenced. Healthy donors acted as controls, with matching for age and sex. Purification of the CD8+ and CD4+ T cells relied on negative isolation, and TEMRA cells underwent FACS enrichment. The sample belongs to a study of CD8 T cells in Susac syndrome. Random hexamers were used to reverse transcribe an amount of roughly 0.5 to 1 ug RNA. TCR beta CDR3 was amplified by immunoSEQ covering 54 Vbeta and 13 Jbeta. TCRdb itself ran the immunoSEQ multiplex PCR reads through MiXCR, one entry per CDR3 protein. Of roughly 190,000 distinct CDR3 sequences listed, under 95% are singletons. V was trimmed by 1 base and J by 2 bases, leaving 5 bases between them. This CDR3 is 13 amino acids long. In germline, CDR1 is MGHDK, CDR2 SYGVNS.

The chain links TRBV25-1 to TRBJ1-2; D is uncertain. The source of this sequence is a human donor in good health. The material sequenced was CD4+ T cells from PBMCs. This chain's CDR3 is CASSESANYGYTF. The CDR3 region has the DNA TGTGCCAGCAGTGAATCGGCGAACTATGGCTACACCTTC.